The 9 T cell receptor beta chains reported below all come from one sample, sequenced in a study of OX40 agonist ivuxolimab in advanced cancers. Sequencing was performed with immunoSEQ multiplex PCR; in TCRdb, only in-frame clones are kept and a portion is missing. Seen here are 45,000 or so clones, more than 70% observed once, and the top ten hold 0.85% to 1.2%. The sequences come from CD4+ or CD8+ T cells sorted from blood, collected in a trial of the OX40 agonist ivuxolimab. The receptors derive from an adult with an advanced solid tumor such as melanoma, head and neck, liver or kidney cancer.

V gene TRBV5-6 combines with J gene TRBJ1-5; 8 nucleotides align to TRBD1. Trimming removed 2 bases from V and 5 bases from J; junction bases left unmatched: 3. Germline-derived CDR1 and CDR2 are SGHDT and YYEEEE. This CDR3 region has 14 residues. CDR3 region: CASSLGQGYQPQHF. The DNA for the CDR3 is TGTGCCAGCAGCTTAGGACAGGGCTATCAGCCCCAGCATTTT.

The chain uses TRBV7-3 and TRBJ2-3, with TRBD1 matching over 7 bases. V lost 5 bases, J lost 5 bases, and 4 bases stayed unmatched. Germline V gene sequence: CDR1 SGHTA, CDR2 FQGTGA. The CDR3 sequence is 13 residues long. CDR3 in amino acids: CASSQNRGDTQYF. As DNA, the CDR3 is TGTGCCAGCAGCCAAAACAGGGGAGATACGCAGTATTTT.

Judged by abundance, this clone is medium-sized. V and J are TRBV25-1 and TRBJ2-4; possibly TRBD2 for D (7 bases). V was pared by 3 bases and J by 12 bases, with 12 bases between. The germline V gene encodes CDR1 MGHDK and CDR2 SYGVNS. The CDR3 covers 12 residues. CDR3 nucleotides: TGTGCCAGCAGTGACGGGGGGCTTGGTCAGTACTTC. The encoded protein is CASSDGGLGQYF.

The table lists this clone with a count of one. This sequence joins TRBV7-6 and TRBJ1-5; D possibly corresponds to TRBD1 (6 bases). Trimming stripped 4 bases from V and 1 base from J, with 8 bases between. The CDR3 extends over 14 amino acids. Germline assignment: CDR1 SGHVS and CDR2 FNYEAQ. The CDR3 nucleotides are TGTGCCAGCAGCTCAGGACAGAGCAATCAGCCCCAGCATTTT. Translation gives CASSSGQSNQPQHF.

This chain uses TRBV15 with TRBJ2-5, with D maybe TRBD2 (5 bases). The V end lost 0 bases, the J end lost 0 bases, and 8 bases lay between the germline ends. The CDR3 consists of 15 residues. CDR1 LNHNV and CDR2 YYDKDF come from the germline V gene (reference sequence). The CDR3 loop reads CATSRDRRDQETQYF. CDR3 sequence (DNA): TGTGCCACCAGCAGAGATCGGCGGGACCAAGAGACCCAGTACTTC. Full variable domain (missing parts from reference TRBV15 and TRBJ2-5): DAMVIQNPRYQVTQFGKPVTLSCSQTLNHNVMYWYQQKSSQAPKLLFHYYDKDFNNEADTPDNFQSRRPNTSFCFLDIRSPGLGDTAMYLCATSRDRRDQETQYFGPGTRLLVL.

The chain joins TRBV6-4 to TRBJ2-7; tentatively, D is TRBD1 or TRBD2 (5 bases each). CDR3 length: 16 residues. The germline CDR1 and CDR2 sequences are MRHNA and SNTAGT. Trimming removed 9 bases at V and 5 bases at J, with 26 bases between. This CDR3 is CASRGTGQENWHEQYF. DNA for the CDR3: TGTGCCAGTCGGGGAACGGGGCAGGAAAATTGGCACGAGCAGTACTTC.

The CDR3 loop reads CASSFLGQSSYGYTF. The CDR3 DNA is TGTGCCAGCAGCTTCCTAGGACAGAGTTCATATGGCTACACCTTC. The chain couples TRBV7-2 to TRBJ1-2; the D gene is possibly TRBD1 (6 bases). Per the germline V gene, CDR1 is SGHTA and CDR2 is FQGNSA. CDR3 size: 15 residues. Trimming took off 3 bases at V and 5 bases at J, with 16 bases between the two ends.

The chain links TRBV6-6 to TRBJ1-2; D call uncertain. CDR1 is MNHNY, CDR2 SVGAGI, per germline (reference sequence). V was trimmed by 7 bases and J by 10 bases, leaving 16 bases between them. The CDR3 totals 12 residues. CDR3 nucleotides: TGTGCCAGCACCCCGGGCCGACGGCCCTACACCTTC. It encodes CASTPGRRPYTF.

The chain uses TRBV5-1 and TRBJ2-5; 7 bases are a match to TRBD2. Trimming at V came to 4 bases and at J to 2 bases, leaving 14 bases not matched to a gene. CDR1 and CDR2 (germline): SGHRS, YFSETQ. The CDR3 runs 17 residues. CDR3 residues: CASSLEVGGGLQETQYF. CDR3 bases: TGCGCCAGCAGCCTGGAGGTTGGCGGGGGACTTCAAGAGACCCAGTACTTC.